This TCR beta chain appears in the sequencing data of a study of blood T cell repertoires in COVID-19. Per germline, CDR1 LNHDA and CDR2 SQIVND (reference sequence). Unmatched junction bases numbered 5, after V lost 5 bases and J lost 7 bases. This CDR3 has 13 amino acids. The table came from immunoSEQ multiplex PCR; TCRdb's copy has only in-frame clones and leaves some out. The table records over 200,000 clones, roughly 90% of them present only once. This sequence originates from a man aged 55-75 years who had recovered from COVID-19. The J gene is TRBJ1-2, the V gene TRBV19; 9 bases are shared with TRBD1. The sequenced material came from peripheral blood. CDR3 protein: CASSPTGGGGYTF. In nucleotides, the CDR3 is TGTGCCAGTAGTCCAACAGGGGGCGGTGGCTACACCTTC.